This record looks at one TCR beta chain sequence and its context. The PCR ran on 60 Vbeta and 13 Jbeta primers. Generated by immunoSEQ multiplex PCR, the TCRdb table keeps only in-frame clones and is missing some. This sample contains about 160,000 clones. This sample was taken from a study of cytomegalovirus exposure and HLA in healthy donors. The source material was PBMCs. The source of this sequence is a woman aged 55-70 years in good health and CMV-seronegative.

CDR3 protein: CASSSTRDFDQPQHF. CDR3 bases: TGTGCCAGCAGTTCAACCAGGGATTTCGATCAGCCCCAGCATTTT. The chain joins TRBV27 to TRBJ1-5; weak D call: TRBD1 (5 bases). Germline V gene sequence: CDR1 MNHEY, CDR2 SMNVEV (reference sequence). The CDR3 is made up of 15 amino acids. Trimming removed 4 bases from V and 5 bases from J, with 15 bases in between.